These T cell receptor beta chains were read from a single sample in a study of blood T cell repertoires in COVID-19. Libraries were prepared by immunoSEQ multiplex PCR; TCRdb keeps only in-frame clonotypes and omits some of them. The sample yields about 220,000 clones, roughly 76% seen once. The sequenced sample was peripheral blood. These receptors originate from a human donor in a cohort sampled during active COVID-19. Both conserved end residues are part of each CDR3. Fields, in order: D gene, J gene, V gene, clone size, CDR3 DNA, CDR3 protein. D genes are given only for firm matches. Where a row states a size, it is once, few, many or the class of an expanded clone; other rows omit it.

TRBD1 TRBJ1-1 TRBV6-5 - TGTGCCAGCACCAGGGGGCATTCGGGAACTGAAGCTTTCTTT CASTRGHSGTEAFF
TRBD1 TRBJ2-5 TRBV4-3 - TGCGCCAGCAGCCAAGGGGCCGGGACAGGGATACAAGAGACCCAGTACTTC CASSQGAGTGIQETQYF
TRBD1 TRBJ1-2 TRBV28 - TGTGCCAGCAGTTTGATAACCAGGGGGGGCTACACCTTC CASSLITRGGYTF
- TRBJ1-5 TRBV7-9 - TGTGCCAGCAGCTTGGGGGCCTCGCAGGGCAATCAGCCCCAGCATTTT CASSLGASQGNQPQHF
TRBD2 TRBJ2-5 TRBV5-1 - TGCGCCAGCAGCTTGGGGGAGGGTCTAGAGACCCAGTACTTC CASSLGEGLETQYF
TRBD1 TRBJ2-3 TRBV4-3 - TGCGCCAGCAGCCAAGTAGGGACAGGGGGTAGCACAGATACGCAGTATTTT CASSQVGTGGSTDTQYF
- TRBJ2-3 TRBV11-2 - TGTGCCAGCAGTCCTTACACAGATACGCAGTATTTT CASSPYTDTQYF
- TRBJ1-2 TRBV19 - TGTGCCAGTAGTACGGACCCGGGACACCCCTATGGCTACACCTTC CASSTDPGHPYGYTF
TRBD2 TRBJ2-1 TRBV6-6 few TGTGCCAGCAGTTACCTTGGGACTAGCGGAAATGAGCAGTTCTTC CASSYLGTSGNEQFF
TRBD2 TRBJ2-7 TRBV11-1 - TGTGCCAGCAGCTCAGGACTAGCGGGATACGAGCAGTACTTC CASSSGLAGYEQYF
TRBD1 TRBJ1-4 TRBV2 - TGTGCCAGCAGCCTGGACAGGGAGGGGGAAAAACTGTTTTTT CASSLDREGEKLFF
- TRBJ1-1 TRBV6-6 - TGTGCCAGCAGTTACTCGCGTCGGGGTGCGAACACTGAAGCTTTCTTT CASSYSRRGANTEAFF
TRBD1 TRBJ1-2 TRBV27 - TGTGCCAGCAGCCGACAATCCGGGACAGGCCGACTTTTATATGGCTACACCTTC CASSRQSGTGRLLYGYTF
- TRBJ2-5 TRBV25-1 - TGTGCCAGCAGTGAACACAGGCCGCAAGAGACCCAGTACTTC CASSEHRPQETQYF
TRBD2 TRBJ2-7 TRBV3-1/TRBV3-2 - TGTGCCAGCAGCCCCGTGAGCGGGGCCTCCTACGAGCAGTACTTC CASSPVSGASYEQYF
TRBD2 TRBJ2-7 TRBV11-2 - TGTGCCAGCAGCTCGCGACTAGCGGGAGAGTCCTACGAGCAGTACTTC CASSSRLAGESYEQYF
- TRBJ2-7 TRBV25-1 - TGTGCCAGCAGGCCCCACAGTCTCTACGAGCAGTACTTC CASRPHSLYEQYF
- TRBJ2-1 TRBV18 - TGTGCCAGCTCACCACCCCCCGGCAATGAGCAGTTCTTC CASSPPPGNEQFF
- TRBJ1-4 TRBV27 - TGTGCCAGCAGTTTACGCAAAGCCGGGTACCTGTTTTTT CASSLRKAGYLFF
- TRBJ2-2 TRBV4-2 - TGTGCCAGCAGCCAAGAGCTGAGAAACACCGGGGAGCTGTTTTTT CASSQELRNTGELFF
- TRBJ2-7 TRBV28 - TGTGCCAGCAATACGGGAGTAGGCAACGAGCAGTACTTC CASNTGVGNEQYF
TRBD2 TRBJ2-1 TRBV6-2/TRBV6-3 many TGTGCCAGCAGTTGGGAGGTAGCGGGAGAGTCGTACAATGAGCAGTTCTTC CASSWEVAGESYNEQFF
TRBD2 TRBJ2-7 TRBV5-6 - TGTGCCAGCAGCTTGGGCGGGAGTGTCTACGAGCAGTACTTC CASSLGGSVYEQYF
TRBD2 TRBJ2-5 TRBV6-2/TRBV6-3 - TGTGCCAGCAGTGGCGTAGCGGGAGTAGGGAGACAAGAGACCCAGTACTTC CASSGVAGVGRQETQYF
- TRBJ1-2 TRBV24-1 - TGTGCCACCAGTGGCCAGGGCTTGATCTATGGCTACACCTTC CATSGQGLIYGYTF
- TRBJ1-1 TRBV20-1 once TGCAGTGCCTATAACACTGAAGCTTTCTTT CSAYNTEAFF
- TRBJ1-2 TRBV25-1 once TGTGCCAGCAGTCCTTCGGACTATGGCTACACCTTC CASSPSDYGYTF